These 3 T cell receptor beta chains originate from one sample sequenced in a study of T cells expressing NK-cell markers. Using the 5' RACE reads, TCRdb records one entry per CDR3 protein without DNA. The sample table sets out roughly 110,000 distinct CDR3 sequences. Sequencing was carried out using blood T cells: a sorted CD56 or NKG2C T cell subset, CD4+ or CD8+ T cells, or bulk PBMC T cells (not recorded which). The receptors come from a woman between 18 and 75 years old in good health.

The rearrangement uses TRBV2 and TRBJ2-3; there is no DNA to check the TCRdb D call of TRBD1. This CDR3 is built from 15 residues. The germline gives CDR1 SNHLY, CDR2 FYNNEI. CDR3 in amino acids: CASSGGTASTDTQYF.

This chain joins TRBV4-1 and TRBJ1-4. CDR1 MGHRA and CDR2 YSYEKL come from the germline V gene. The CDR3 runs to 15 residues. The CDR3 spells CASSVSLGTNEKLFF.

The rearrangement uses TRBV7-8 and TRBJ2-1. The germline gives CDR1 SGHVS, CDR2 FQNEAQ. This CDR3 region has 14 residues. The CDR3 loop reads CASSPPLAPNEQFF. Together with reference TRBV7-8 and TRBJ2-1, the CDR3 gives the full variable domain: GAGVSQSPRYKVAKRGQDVALRCDPISGHVSLFWYQQALGQGPEFLTYFQNEAQLDKSGLPSDRFFAERPEGSVSTLKIQRTQQEDSAVYLCASSPPLAPNEQFFGPGTRLTVL.